These 27 T cell receptor beta chains came from one sample sequenced in a study of cytomegalovirus exposure and HLA in healthy donors (dated by TCRdb to the late 2010s). The library was produced with the immunoSEQ multiplex PCR assay. For the multiplex PCR, a mixture combining 60 forward primers for TCR Vbeta segments and 13 reverse primers for TCR Jbeta segments was used. Drawn from immuneACCESS, this table holds only the in-frame rearrangements with V and J called that TCRdb kept. Clones are partly lost; checked studies trace under half to an unresolved V gene and leave the rest unexplained. The sample table records some 120,000 clones; around 9% of these occur just once. Jointly, the top ten make up 5% to 7% of the sample. The material sequenced was PBMCs. The receptors were gathered from a man aged 40-49 years in good health and CMV-seronegative.

J is TRBJ2-1 and V is TRBV28, with TRBD2 matching 8 bases. Germline-derived CDR1 and CDR2 are MDHEN and SYDVKM. Trimming took 6 bases from V and 0 from J; bases not matched to a gene: 7. CDR3 length: 16 amino acids. Here the CDR3 DNA reads TGTGCCAGCAGCCGGCGGGGGGCCCACTCCTACAATGAGCAGTTCTTC. This gives the protein CASSRRGAHSYNEQFF.

A few counts support this clone. The chain recombines TRBV6-1 with TRBJ2-7; 10 positions match TRBD1. The CDR3 loop spans 15 amino acids. Germline V lookup: CDR1 MNHNS, CDR2 SASEGT. V shed 4 bases and J 3 bases; nucleotides not matched to a gene: 6. Written as DNA, the CDR3 is TGTGCCAGCAGTGCCGCGACAGGGGGCGGCTACGAGCAGTACTTC. This codes for CASSAATGGGYEQYF.

The chain combines TRBV5-1 with TRBJ2-7; 10 bases agree with TRBD1. V lost 2 bases to trimming and J lost 7 bases; unmatched junction nucleotides: 9. Germline assignment: CDR1 SGHRS and CDR2 YFSETQ. This CDR3 contains 15 residues. The CDR3, as DNA: TGCGCCAGCAGCTTAGTGCGACAGGGGGCTGGAGAGCAGTACTTC. Translation: CASSLVRQGAGEQYF.

The chain carries TRBV6-5 and TRBJ1-3, with 8 bases matching TRBD1. This CDR3 comprises 15 residues. J was trimmed by 3 bases and V by 7 bases; bases with no gene match: 8. Germline CDR1 reads MNHEY; CDR2 reads SVGAGI. The CDR3 here is CASTPDRDSGNTIYF. For the CDR3, the DNA is TGTGCCAGCACCCCGGACAGGGATAGTGGAAACACCATATATTTT.

This chain uses TRBV5-4 with TRBJ1-1; TRBD1 is a possible D gene (6 bases). Per germline, CDR1 SGHNT and CDR2 YYREEE (reference sequence). This CDR3 spans 15 amino acids. V dropped 10 bases and J dropped 8 bases, with 27 bases sitting between them. Written as DNA, the CDR3 is TGTGCCGCAGCCCCCCGGACAGCCGGAGTGGGGGAAGCTTTCTTT. Amino acids: CAAAPRTAGVGEAFF.

The V call is TRBV4-1, the J call TRBJ1-3; TRBD1 aligns across 9 bases. CDR1 is MGHRA, CDR2 YSYEKL, per germline. The CDR3 has 15 residues. J gave up 2 bases and V 2 bases, and 1 base lay outside the gene matches. This CDR3 reads CASSQWTGAGNTIYF. CDR3 bases: TGCGCCAGCAGCCAATGGACAGGGGCTGGAAACACCATATATTTT.

This clone was recorded a few times. For the CDR3, the DNA is TGTGCCAGCTCACCAACAGGGGGAAGGACTGAAGCTTTCTTT. This codes for CASSPTGGRTEAFF. The chain links TRBV18 to TRBJ1-1; TRBD1 matches at 8 bases. The ends lost 2 bases at V and 5 bases at J; junction bases unmatched: 4. CDR1 and CDR2 from the germline V gene are KGHSH and LQKENI. The CDR3 extends over 14 amino acids.

This clone has just a few counts. The chain combines TRBV7-9 with TRBJ2-7; possibly TRBD2 for D (5 bases). The CDR3 is made up of 11 amino acids. Germline V gives CDR1 SEHNR, CDR2 FQNEAQ (reference sequence). V lost 9 bases to trimming and J lost 5 bases, with 11 bases between them. The CDR3 here is CARRLTDEQYF. Here the CDR3 DNA reads TGTGCCAGAAGACTAACCGACGAGCAGTACTTC.

This clone has more than one count but fewer than ten. The chain uses TRBV19 and TRBJ1-1, with 7 bases fitting TRBD1. CDR1 is LNHDA, CDR2 SQIVND, per germline (reference sequence). V was clipped by 8 bases and J by 6 bases; unmatched bases: 9. The CDR3 consists of 13 residues. The CDR3 DNA follows: TGTGCCAGTTCGGTGGGACAGTTGGCTGAAGCTTTCTTT. Amino acids: CASSVGQLAEAFF.

The rearrangement uses TRBV10-2 and TRBJ1-3; TRBD1 is a possible D gene (5 bases). The CDR3 has 14 residues. Trimming cost V 6 bases and J 2 bases, with 11 bases left between them. Germline CDR1 is WSHSY and CDR2 is SAAADI. The CDR3 DNA reads as TGCGCCAGCAGGGGAACGGGGGCTGGAAACACCATATATTTT. Translation: CASRGTGAGNTIYF.

The chain carries TRBV9 and TRBJ2-1; D is perhaps TRBD2 (6 bases). V dropped 3 bases and J dropped 7 bases, with 20 bases sitting between them. CDR1 is SGDLS, CDR2 YYNGEE, per germline. CDR3 length equals 16 residues. CDR3 region: CASSAGTGVRRNEQFF. The CDR3, as DNA: TGTGCCAGCAGCGCCGGGACGGGGGTTCGTAGAAATGAGCAGTTCTTC.

Ten or more counts support this clone. This chain links TRBV7-9 with TRBJ2-5, with D perhaps matching TRBD2 (6 bases). CDR1 and CDR2 (germline): SEHNR, FQNEAQ (reference sequence). Trimming removed 5 bases at V and 1 base at J, with 17 bases between. This CDR3 region has 16 residues. CDR3 loop: CASSQNGAGLQETQYF. As DNA, the CDR3 is TGTGCCAGCAGCCAGAATGGGGCGGGACTCCAAGAGACCCAGTACTTC.

This chain joins TRBV28 and TRBJ2-7, with 8 bases identical to TRBD1. CDR1 is MDHEN and CDR2 is SYDVKM in the germline V gene. V lost 5 bases, J lost 2 bases, and 5 bases stayed unmatched. The CDR3 extends over 14 amino acids. As DNA, the CDR3 is TGTGCCAGCAGTCATCGGGACAGGCCCTACGAGCAGTACTTC. This translates into CASSHRDRPYEQYF.

The rearrangement links TRBV7-2 to TRBJ2-3; 7 bases align to TRBD1. The length of the CDR3 is 14 residues. Germline CDR1 reads SGHTA; CDR2 reads FQGNSA. V shed 6 bases and J 2 bases; nucleotides not matched to a gene: 5. The CDR3 is CASSPGQDTDTQYF. The CDR3 DNA reads TGTGCCAGCAGTCCCGGACAGGACACAGATACGCAGTATTTT.

There are a few counts of this clone. The gene calls are TRBV30 and TRBJ2-5, with D perhaps TRBD2 (6 bases). V dropped 1 base and J dropped 5 bases, with 11 bases sitting between them. The CDR3 loop spans 13 amino acids. Germline V gene lookup returns CDR1 GTSNPN and CDR2 SVGIG (reference sequence). CDR3 nucleotides: TGTGCCTGGAGTGGGGACTCGTTGGAGACCCAGTACTTC. Translating it yields CAWSGDSLETQYF.

The chain employs TRBV6-5 and TRBJ1-5; 8 nucleotides match TRBD1. There are 15 residues in the CDR3. V shed 5 bases and J 6 bases; nucleotides not matched to a gene: 9. The germline gives CDR1 MNHEY, CDR2 SVGAGI. CDR3 sequence: CASSNDGQGRQPQHF. The CDR3 DNA reads as TGTGCCAGCAGTAATGACGGACAGGGACGTCAGCCCCAGCATTTT.

This clone was counted a few times. The chain has TRBV4-1 and TRBJ2-5, with 8 bases lining up with TRBD1. Germline CDR1 is MGHRA and CDR2 is YSYEKL. Trimming at V came to 5 bases and at J to 8 bases, leaving 10 bases not matched to a gene. This CDR3 has 14 residues. This chain's CDR3 is CASSMGQAEGTQYF. CDR3 bases: TGCGCCAGCAGCATGGGACAGGCCGAGGGAACCCAGTACTTC.

Regarding this clone: The same CDR3 is also encoded by other DNA sequences in this sample. The chain couples TRBV11-2 to TRBJ2-1; 8 positions agree with TRBD1. V lost 9 bases to trimming and J lost 6 bases; unmatched junction nucleotides: 7. Looked up from germline, CDR1 is SGHAT and CDR2 is FQNNGV. The CDR3 totals 13 residues. CDR3 sequence (DNA): TGTGCCAGTTCCCAACAGGGGGTCAATGAGCAGTTCTTC. It yields the protein CASSQQGVNEQFF. The full variable domain, completed using reference TRBV11-2 and TRBJ2-1, is EAGVAQSPRYKIIEKRQSVAFWCNPISGHATLYWYQQILGQGPKLLIQFQNNGVVDDSQLPKDRFSAERLKGVDSTLKIQPAKLEDSAVYLCASSQQGVNEQFFGPGTRLTVL.

This chain joins TRBV11-2 and TRBJ1-3, with a possible D match to TRBD1 (5 bases). CDR3 size: 15 residues. V was pared by 5 bases and J by 0 bases, with 11 bases between. CDR1 and CDR2 (germline): SGHAT, FQNNGV. The DNA of the CDR3 is TGTGCCAGCAGCCCAGGGATCTACTCTGGAAACACCATATATTTT. Amino acid sequence: CASSPGIYSGNTIYF. Drawing the rest from reference TRBV11-2 and TRBJ1-3, the complete variable domain is EAGVAQSPRYKIIEKRQSVAFWCNPISGHATLYWYQQILGQGPKLLIQFQNNGVVDDSQLPKDRFSAERLKGVDSTLKIQPAKLEDSAVYLCASSPGIYSGNTIYFGEGSWLTVV.

This chain links TRBV6-1 with TRBJ2-7; D is perhaps TRBD1 (6 bases). The germline CDR1 and CDR2 sequences are MNHNS and SASEGT. Trimming left V 4 bases short and J 0 bases short, with 16 bases between. CDR3 size: 16 residues. CDR3 nucleotide sequence: TGTGCCAGCAGTGCCTTTTTCCGGGACAACTCCTACGAGCAGTACTTC. This sequence encodes CASSAFFRDNSYEQYF.

This chain uses TRBV7-9 with TRBJ2-7; unclear D gene. V was trimmed by 5 bases and J by 6 bases, leaving 11 bases between them. The CDR3 covers 12 residues. CDR1 and CDR2 (germline): SEHNR, FQNEAQ (reference sequence). The CDR3: CASSIQSSEQYF. DNA for the CDR3: TGTGCCAGCAGCATCCAAAGTAGCGAGCAGTACTTC.

The V and J genes are TRBV7-9 and TRBJ2-7, with TRBD1 identical over 7 bases. In germline, CDR1 is SEHNR, CDR2 FQNEAQ (reference sequence). Losses at the gene ends were 4 bases for V and 12 bases for J; bases not matched to a gene: 9. The CDR3 totals 12 residues. CDR3 loop: CASSSRQGPRYF. For the CDR3, the DNA is TGTGCCAGCAGCTCTCGACAGGGCCCTAGGTACTTC.

This clone was counted between two and nine times. The CDR3 reads CASSLFLANYGYTF. The CDR3 coding sequence is TGTGCCAGCAGCTTATTTTTAGCTAACTATGGCTACACCTTC. This rearrangement joins TRBV7-8 to TRBJ1-2; D gene uncertain. CDR3 length: 14 residues. Germline CDR1 SGHVS, CDR2 FQNEAQ. V was shortened by 2 bases and J by 0 bases, with 7 bases between the two germline ends.

This chain connects TRBV14 to TRBJ2-7, with D possibly being TRBD1 (6 bases). V lost 4 bases and J lost 4, with 11 bases in between. The CDR3 extends over 13 amino acids. CDR1 is SGHDN, CDR2 FVKESK, per germline. The CDR3 is CASSPTGKYEQYF. CDR3 in DNA: TGTGCCAGCAGCCCTACAGGGAAGTACGAGCAGTACTTC.

This clone came up a few times. V is TRBV6-1 and J is TRBJ2-2; TRBD1 agrees at 10 bases. With 4 bases clipped from V and 7 bases from J, the junction kept 6 bases outside the gene matches. The CDR3 loop spans 15 amino acids. CDR1 and CDR2 from the germline V gene are MNHNS and SASEGT. The CDR3 DNA reads TGTGCCAGCAGTGTAGAGACAGGGGGCGGCGGGGAGCTGTTTTTT. Translating gives CASSVETGGGGELFF.

The chain combines TRBV5-1 with TRBJ2-1; 10 nucleotides align to TRBD2. The CDR3 has 14 amino acids. V shed 4 bases, J shed 9 bases, and the junction held 7 bases outside the gene matches. The germline CDR1 and CDR2 sequences are SGHRS and YFSETQ. The CDR3 DNA is TGCGCCAGCAGCCGAAGCGGGGGGGCCGGTGAGCAGTTCTTC. It yields the protein CASSRSGGAGEQFF.

The chain has TRBV7-2 and TRBJ1-5; 9 nucleotides agree with TRBD1. The trim removed 1 base at V and 4 bases at J, leaving 2 bases unmatched. There are 15 residues in the CDR3. Per the germline V gene, CDR1 is SGHTA and CDR2 is FQGNSA. CDR3 nucleotide sequence: TGTGCCAGCAGCTTAGTGGGGACAGGGAATCAGCCCCAGCATTTT. Translation: CASSLVGTGNQPQHF.